The next 20 T cell receptor beta chains were all read from a single sample in a study of immune evolution from preneoplasia to lung adenocarcinoma. Sequencing used immunoSEQ multiplex PCR; TCRdb keeps in-frame clones, though not all of them. The table has some 11,000 clones, under 80% seen once. The sequencing sample was made of FFPE minimally invasive lung adenocarcinoma tissue. These TCRs come from a person aged 55-79 years with lung adenocarcinoma.

The count of this clone is one. The chain uses TRBV7-2 and TRBJ1-3; D is unresolved. The CDR3 runs 15 residues. The V end lost 2 bases, the J end lost 0 bases, and 8 bases lay between the germline ends. The germline V gene has CDR1 SGHTA and CDR2 FQGNSA. CDR3 in amino acids: CASSLFSFSGNTIYF. The CDR3 DNA reads TGTGCCAGCAGCTTATTTTCTTTCTCTGGAAACACCATATATTTT. The variable domain in full, with the rest retrieved from reference TRBV7-2 and TRBJ1-3, is GAGVSQSPSNKVTEKGKDVELRCDPISGHTALYWYRQSLGQGLEFLIYFQGNSAPDKSGLPSDRFSAERTGGSVSTLTIQRTQQEDSAVYLCASSLFSFSGNTIYFGEGSWLTVV.

V is TRBV11-2 and J is TRBJ2-1; 9 nucleotides align to TRBD1. The V segment lost 5 bases and the J segment 7 bases; nucleotides outside the gene matches: 9. CDR1 is SGHAT and CDR2 is FQNNGV in the germline V gene. The CDR3 length is 15 residues. The CDR3 region has the DNA TGTGCCAGCAGCCCGCCCGGGACAGGGTATAATGAGCAGTTCTTC. It translates to CASSPPGTGYNEQFF. Based on the CDR3 plus reference TRBV11-2 and TRBJ2-1, the full variable domain is EAGVAQSPRYKIIEKRQSVAFWCNPISGHATLYWYQQILGQGPKLLIQFQNNGVVDDSQLPKDRFSAERLKGVDSTLKIQPAKLEDSAVYLCASSPPGTGYNEQFFGPGTRLTVL.

This chain uses TRBV5-8 with TRBJ2-1, with 10 bases that match TRBD1. Per germline, CDR1 SGHTS and CDR2 YDEGEE. V lost 4 bases and J lost 8; bases outside the gene matches: 12. The length of the CDR3 is 16 residues. The CDR3 nucleotides are TGTGCCAGCAGCCTCTCGGACAGGGGGTTGGTCGATGAGCAGTTCTTC. Residues: CASSLSDRGLVDEQFF.

The chain links TRBV9 to TRBJ2-2, with D perhaps matching TRBD1 or TRBD2 (5 bases each). Germline V gene lookup returns CDR1 SGDLS and CDR2 YYNGEE. The CDR3 length is 16 residues. Deletions cut 2 bases from V and 2 bases from J, with 13 bases between. In nucleotides, the CDR3 is TGTGCCAGCAGCGTGAACTGGGACGGAAACACCGGGGAGCTGTTTTTT. As protein: CASSVNWDGNTGELFF.

The chain uses TRBV6-5 and TRBJ1-1; D uncertain. CDR1 and CDR2 from the germline V gene are MNHEY and SVGAGI. The V gene lost 0 bases and the J gene lost 5 bases, with 7 bases spanning the gap. The CDR3 runs 13 residues. The CDR3 is CASSYSKGTEAFF. CDR3 in DNA: TGTGCCAGCAGTTACTCGAAGGGTACTGAAGCTTTCTTT.

The V call is TRBV6-6, the J call TRBJ2-7; D is undetermined. CDR1 and CDR2 from the germline V gene are MNHNY and SVGAGI (reference sequence). The V and J ends lost 0 bases and 6 bases respectively, with 9 bases between them. The CDR3 has 13 amino acids. CDR3 sequence reads: CASSYSPLTEQYF. The CDR3 DNA follows: TGTGCCAGCAGTTACTCGCCTTTAACCGAGCAGTACTTC.

V usage is TRBV7-8 and J usage is TRBJ1-4; 7 bases agree with TRBD1. After removal of 2 bases from V and 7 bases from J, the junction contained 4 bases not matched to a gene. Germline CDR1 reads SGHVS; CDR2 reads FQNEAQ. The CDR3 length is 14 residues. The chain's CDR3 is CASSLPTGTEKLFF. CDR3 sequence (DNA): TGTGCCAGCAGCTTACCGACAGGGACTGAAAAACTGTTTTTT.

This clone came up once. The chain combines TRBV19 with TRBJ2-1; D is uncertain. This CDR3 is 13 amino acids long. The germline CDR1 and CDR2 sequences are LNHDA and SQIVND (reference sequence). Trimming cost V 1 base and J 5 bases, with 6 bases left between them. The CDR3 loop reads CASSIVTDNEQFF. In DNA, the CDR3 is TGTGCCAGTAGTATAGTGACCGACAATGAGCAGTTCTTC.

This clone was detected only once. The rearrangement uses TRBV5-4 and TRBJ2-6, with D uncertain. V was cut by 0 bases and J by 0 bases, with 1 base left in between. Germline CDR1 reads SGHNT; CDR2 reads YYREEE (reference sequence). The CDR3 is 14 amino acids. Here the CDR3 reads CASSLDSGANVLTF. CDR3 DNA: TGTGCCAGCAGCTTGGACTCTGGGGCCAACGTCCTGACTTTC.

On this clone: Mismatch with germline at one junction end may stem from a read error. This chain uses TRBV7-7 with TRBJ2-7; the D is unclear. The CDR3 length is 13 residues. CDR1 is SSHAT, CDR2 FNYEAQ, per germline (reference sequence). CDR3 residues: CASSATSVDEQYF. DNA of the CDR3: TGTGCTAGCAGCGCGACCTCCGTTGACGAGCAGTACTTC.

The V gene is TRBV2, the J gene TRBJ2-2, with D perhaps TRBD2 (6 bases). The CDR3 covers 16 residues. Trimming took off 2 bases at V and 1 base at J, with 11 bases between the two ends. Germline V gene data show CDR1 as SNHLY and CDR2 as FYNNEI. CDR3 DNA sequence: TGTGCCAGCAGTGAACCGGTTAGCGGGAACACCGGGGAGCTGTTTTTT. Translated, it gives CASSEPVSGNTGELFF. The full variable domain, with the rest looked up from reference TRBV2 and TRBJ2-2, is EPEVTQTPSHQVTQMGQEVILRCVPISNHLYFYWYRQILGQKVEFLVSFYNNEISEKSEIFDDQFSVERPDGSNFTLKIRSTKLEDSAMYFCASSEPVSGNTGELFFGEGSRLTVL.

This clone was observed a handful of times. The rearrangement links TRBV29-1 to TRBJ2-1; 10 bases match TRBD2. CDR1 SQVTM and CDR2 ANQGSEA come from the germline V gene. With V trimmed by 5 bases and J by 1 base, 14 bases remained unmatched. The CDR3 contains 18 residues. The CDR3 DNA reads as TGCAGCGTTAAGGGGGGGCTAGCGGGGGAGCCGTCCTACAATGAGCAGTTCTTC. It codes for CSVKGGLAGEPSYNEQFF.

In regard to this clone: Other DNA sequences in the sample encode the same CDR3. V is TRBV27 and J is TRBJ2-3; D is unclear. Trimming cost V 0 bases and J 4 bases, with 5 bases left between them. The CDR3 extends over 13 amino acids. Germline V gene data show CDR1 as MNHEY and CDR2 as SMNVEV (reference sequence). The CDR3 coding sequence is TGTGCCAGCAGTTTATCGCGGCCAGATACGCAGTATTTT. Protein: CASSLSRPDTQYF.

The chain joins TRBV28 to TRBJ2-7; TRBD2 agrees at 13 bases. Germline V CDR1 and CDR2: MDHEN, SYDVKM. V gave up 3 bases and J gave up 5 bases; unmatched junction bases: 10. The CDR3 loop spans 17 amino acids. In nucleotides, the CDR3 is TGTGCCAGCAGTTTCCGACGACTAGCGGGGGGTTACAACGAGCAGTACTTC. Translated, it gives CASSFRRLAGGYNEQYF. Full variable domain (rest looked up from reference TRBV28 and TRBJ2-7): DVKVTQSSRYLVKRTGEKVFLECVQDMDHENMFWYRQDPGLGLRLIYFSYDVKMKEKGDIPEGYSVSREKKERFSLILESASTNQTSMYLCASSFRRLAGGYNEQYFGPGTRLTVT.

This clone has only one observation. V usage is TRBV2 and J usage is TRBJ1-5; TRBD1 agrees at 8 bases. Germline assignment: CDR1 SNHLY and CDR2 FYNNEI. Trimming at V came to 6 bases and at J to 2 bases, leaving 0 bases not matched to a gene. This CDR3 is 13 amino acids long. This CDR3 reads CASRQGGNQPQHF. The CDR3 DNA follows: TGTGCCAGCAGACAGGGGGGCAATCAGCCCCAGCATTTT.

The rearrangement links TRBV18 to TRBJ2-1, with unresolved D. The CDR3 is 15 residues long. Trimming took off 6 bases at V and 0 bases at J, with 12 bases between the two ends. Germline V gene data show CDR1 as KGHSH and CDR2 as LQKENI. The CDR3 here is CASSPDQSSYNEQFF. The DNA for the CDR3 is TGTGCCAGCTCCCCAGACCAAAGCTCCTACAATGAGCAGTTCTTC.

J is TRBJ2-7 and V is TRBV28; 9 nucleotides agree with TRBD2. Germline CDR1 is MDHEN and CDR2 is SYDVKM. V was clipped by 6 bases and J by 4 bases; unmatched bases: 4. CDR3 length: 13 residues. CDR3 nucleotide sequence: TGTGCCAGCAGGGCGGGGGGGCCGTACGAGCAGTACTTC. It is translated as CASRAGGPYEQYF.

The chain has TRBV6-1 and TRBJ2-1, with D unresolved. CDR1 and CDR2 (germline): MNHNS, SASEGT. Trimming stripped 7 bases from V and 1 base from J, with 14 bases between. This CDR3 is built from 15 residues. The CDR3 sequence: CASTYGHTSYNEQFF. In nucleotides, the CDR3 is TGTGCCAGCACCTACGGGCATACTTCCTACAATGAGCAGTTCTTC.

The J gene is TRBJ2-6, the V gene TRBV6-1, with a tentative D call TRBD2 (5 bases). The V gene's germline CDR1 is MNHNS and CDR2 SASEGT. V dropped 4 bases and J dropped 3 bases, with 10 bases sitting between them. This CDR3 region has 15 residues. The CDR3 sequence is CASSAEVDGANVLTF. DNA for the CDR3: TGTGCCAGCAGTGCGGAGGTTGATGGGGCCAACGTCCTGACTTTC.

The chain recombines TRBV5-8 with TRBJ2-2, with 7 bases matching TRBD1. The CDR3 totals 13 residues. Per the germline V gene, CDR1 is SGHTS and CDR2 is YDEGEE. Unmatched junction bases numbered 5, after V lost 6 bases and J lost 6 bases. CDR3 bases: TGTGCCAGCAACCGGGACAGTCCCGGGGAGCTGTTTTTT. Amino acids: CASNRDSPGELFF.